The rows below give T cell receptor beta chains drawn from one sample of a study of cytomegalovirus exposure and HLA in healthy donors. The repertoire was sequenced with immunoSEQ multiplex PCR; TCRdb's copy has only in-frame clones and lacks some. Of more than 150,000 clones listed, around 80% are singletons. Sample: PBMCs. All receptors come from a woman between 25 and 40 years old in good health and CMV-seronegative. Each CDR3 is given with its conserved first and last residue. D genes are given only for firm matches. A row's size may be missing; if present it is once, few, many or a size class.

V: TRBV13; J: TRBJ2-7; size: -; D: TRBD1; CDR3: CASSQGQGYYEQYF; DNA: TGTGCCAGCAGCCAAGGACAGGGGTATTACGAGCAGTACTTC
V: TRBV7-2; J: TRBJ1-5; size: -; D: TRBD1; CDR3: CASSPGVGTGGSNQPQHF; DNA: TGTGCCAGCAGCCCGGGGGTGGGGACAGGGGGCTCGAATCAGCCCCAGCATTTT
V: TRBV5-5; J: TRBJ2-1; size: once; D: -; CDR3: CASSLGKVAVRLDEQFF; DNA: TGTGCCAGCAGCTTGGGTAAGGTAGCGGTGAGGTTAGATGAGCAGTTCTTC
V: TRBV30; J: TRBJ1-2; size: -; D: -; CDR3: CAWSAGGVTHGYTF; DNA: TGTGCCTGGAGTGCTGGAGGGGTAACCCATGGCTACACCTTC
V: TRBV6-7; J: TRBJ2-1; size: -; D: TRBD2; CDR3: CASSLRLAGGNEQFF; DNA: TGTGCCAGCAGTCTGCGACTAGCGGGCGGGAATGAGCAGTTCTTC
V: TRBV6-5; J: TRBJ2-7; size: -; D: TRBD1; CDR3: CASSSKGQGYGEQYF; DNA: TGTGCCAGCAGTTCGAAAGGACAGGGGTACGGGGAGCAGTACTTC
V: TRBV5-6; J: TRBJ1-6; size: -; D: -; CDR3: CASSFQGSSSYNSPLHF; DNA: TGTGCCAGCAGCTTCCAGGGTTCGAGCTCCTATAATTCACCCCTCCACTTT
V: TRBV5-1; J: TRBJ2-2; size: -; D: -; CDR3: CASSPISVSNTGELFF; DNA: TGCGCCAGCAGCCCCATTAGCGTTTCGAACACCGGGGAGCTGTTTTTT
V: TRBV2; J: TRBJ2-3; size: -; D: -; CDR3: CASSELRTSTDTQYF; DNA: TGTGCCAGCAGTGAATTGCGCACTAGCACAGATACGCAGTATTTT
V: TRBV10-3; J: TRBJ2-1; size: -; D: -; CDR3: CAIRGDRTMFNEQFF; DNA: TGTGCCATCAGGGGAGACAGGACGATGTTTAATGAGCAGTTCTTC
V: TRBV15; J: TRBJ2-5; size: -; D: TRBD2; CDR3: CATSRDPRGRETQYF; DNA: TGTGCCACCAGCAGAGATCCGCGGGGGAGGGAGACCCAGTACTTC
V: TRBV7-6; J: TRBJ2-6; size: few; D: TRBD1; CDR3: CASSLARGGDRATKGANVLTF; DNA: TGTGCCAGCAGCTTAGCGCGGGGAGGGGACAGGGCAACGAAGGGGGCCAACGTCCTGACTTTC
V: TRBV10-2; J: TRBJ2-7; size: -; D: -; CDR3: CASSDLYEQYF; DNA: TGCGCCAGCAGTGACCTCTACGAGCAGTACTTC
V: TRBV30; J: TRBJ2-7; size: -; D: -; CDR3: CAGGRSYEQYF; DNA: TGTGCCGGAGGCCGCTCCTACGAGCAGTACTTC
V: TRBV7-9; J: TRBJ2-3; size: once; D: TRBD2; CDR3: CASSGAWRGGPGDTQYF; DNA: TGTGCCAGCAGCGGAGCCTGGCGGGGGGGCCCGGGAGATACGCAGTATTTT
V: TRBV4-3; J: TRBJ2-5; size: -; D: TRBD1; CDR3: CASSLSGQGGETQYF; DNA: TGCGCCAGCAGCCTATCGGGACAGGGGGGAGAGACCCAGTACTTC
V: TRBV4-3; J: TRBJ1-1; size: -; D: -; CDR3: CASSQDDGAEAFF; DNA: TGCGCCAGCAGCCAAGATGACGGGGCTGAAGCTTTCTTT
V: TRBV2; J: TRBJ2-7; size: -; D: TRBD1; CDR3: CASSARNRGYEQYF; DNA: TGTGCCAGCAGCGCCCGGAACAGGGGCTACGAGCAGTACTTC
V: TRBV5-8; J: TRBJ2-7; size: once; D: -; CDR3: CASSRGQRQAEQYF; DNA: TGTGCCAGCAGCCGCGGACAGAGACAGGCCGAGCAGTACTTC
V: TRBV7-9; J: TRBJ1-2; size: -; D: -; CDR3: CASRSTGYGYGYTF; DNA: TGTGCCAGCAGATCTACAGGCTATGGCTATGGCTACACCTTC
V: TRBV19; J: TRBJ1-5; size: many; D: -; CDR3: CASSLQGGLSNQPQHF; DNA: TGTGCCAGTAGTCTACAGGGTGGGTTAAGCAATCAGCCCCAGCATTTT
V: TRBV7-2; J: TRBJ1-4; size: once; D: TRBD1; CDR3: CASSLVAFDREDEKLFF; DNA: TGTGCCAGCAGCTTAGTAGCCTTCGACAGGGAAGATGAAAAACTGTTTTTT
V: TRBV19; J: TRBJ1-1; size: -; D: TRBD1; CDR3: CASSSPGQGRTEAFF; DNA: TGTGCCAGTAGTTCACCCGGACAGGGGAGGACTGAAGCTTTCTTT
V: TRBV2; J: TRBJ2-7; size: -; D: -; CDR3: CASSDAVGSYEQYF; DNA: TGTGCCAGCAGTGACGCAGTTGGTTCCTACGAGCAGTACTTC
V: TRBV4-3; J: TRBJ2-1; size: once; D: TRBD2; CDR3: CASSQGLAGNNEQFF; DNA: TGCGCCAGCAGCCAGGGACTAGCGGGGAACAATGAGCAGTTCTTC
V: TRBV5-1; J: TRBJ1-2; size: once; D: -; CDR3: CASSLESAANYGYTF; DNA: TGCGCCAGCAGCTTGGAAAGTGCAGCGAACTATGGCTACACCTTC
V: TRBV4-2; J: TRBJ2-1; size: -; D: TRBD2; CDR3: CASSQAAGAVYNEQFF; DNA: TGTGCCAGCAGCCAAGCAGCGGGGGCCGTCTACAATGAGCAGTTCTTC
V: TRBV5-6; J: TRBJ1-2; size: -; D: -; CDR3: CASSLRGGYTF; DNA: TGTGCCAGCAGCTTAAGAGGGGGCTACACCTTC
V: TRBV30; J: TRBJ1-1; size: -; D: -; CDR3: CAWKQFTEAFF; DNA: TGTGCCTGGAAACAGTTCACTGAAGCTTTCTTT
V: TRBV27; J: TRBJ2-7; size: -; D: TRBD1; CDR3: CASSLGMGQEYYEQYF; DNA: TGTGCCAGCAGTTTGGGGATGGGACAGGAATATTACGAGCAGTACTTC
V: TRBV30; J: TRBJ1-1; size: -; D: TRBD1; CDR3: CAWSRGYRGRDTEAFF; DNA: TGTGCCTGGAGTAGGGGATACAGGGGAAGAGACACTGAAGCTTTCTTT
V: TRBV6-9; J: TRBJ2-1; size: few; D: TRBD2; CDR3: CASTLGGANEQFF; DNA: TGTGCCAGCACCCTCGGGGGGGCTAATGAGCAGTTCTTC
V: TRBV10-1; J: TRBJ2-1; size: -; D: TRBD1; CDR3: CASSDPGGAQFF; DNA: TGCGCCAGCAGTGATCCAGGGGGTGCACAGTTCTTC
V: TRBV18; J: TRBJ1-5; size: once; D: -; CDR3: CASSPPGTSNQPQHF; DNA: TGTGCCAGCTCACCGCCAGGGACTTCAAATCAGCCCCAGCATTTT
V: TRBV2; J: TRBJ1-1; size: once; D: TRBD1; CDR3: CASSPRGPMNTEAFF; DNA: TGTGCCAGCAGCCCCAGGGGGCCAATGAACACTGAAGCTTTCTTT
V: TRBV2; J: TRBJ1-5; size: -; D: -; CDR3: CASTGDGNQPQHF; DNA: TGTGCCAGCACAGGGGACGGCAATCAGCCCCAGCATTTT
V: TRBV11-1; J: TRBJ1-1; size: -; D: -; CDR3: CASSINREEAFF; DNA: TGTGCCAGCAGCATCAACAGGGAAGAAGCTTTCTTT
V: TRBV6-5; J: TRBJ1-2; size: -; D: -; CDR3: CASSYSITLGDYGYTF; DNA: TGTGCCAGCAGTTACTCGATCACCCTGGGCGATTATGGCTACACCTTC
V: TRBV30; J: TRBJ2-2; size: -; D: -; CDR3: CAWSVYPWRGNTGELFF; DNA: TGTGCCTGGAGTGTCTACCCGTGGCGGGGGAACACCGGGGAGCTGTTTTTT
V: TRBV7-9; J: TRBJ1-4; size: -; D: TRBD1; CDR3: CASSLDGNRGEKLFF; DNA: TGTGCCAGCAGCTTAGATGGGAACAGGGGTGAAAAACTGTTTTTT
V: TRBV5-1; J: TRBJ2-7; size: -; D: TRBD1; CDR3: CARNEPTGCSYEQYF; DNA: TGCGCCCGAAACGAACCGACAGGGTGCTCCTACGAGCAGTACTTC
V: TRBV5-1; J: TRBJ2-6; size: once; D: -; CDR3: CASSSGVGSGANVLTF; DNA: TGCGCCAGCAGCTCCGGGGTCGGCTCTGGGGCCAACGTCCTGACTTTC
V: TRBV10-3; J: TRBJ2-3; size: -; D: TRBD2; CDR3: CAISGGGPYTDTQYF; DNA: TGTGCCATCAGCGGGGGGGGACCATACACAGATACGCAGTATTTT
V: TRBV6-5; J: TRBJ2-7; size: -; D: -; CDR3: CASSPGPVYEQYF; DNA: TGTGCCAGCAGCCCCGGTCCGGTTTACGAGCAGTACTTC
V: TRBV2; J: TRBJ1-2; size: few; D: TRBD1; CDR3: CASGQGPYNTF; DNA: TGTGCCAGCGGACAGGGTCCCTACAACACCTTC
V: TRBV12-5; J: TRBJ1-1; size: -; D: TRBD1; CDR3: CASGPEQGSNTEAFF; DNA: TGTGCTAGTGGTCCCGAACAGGGGTCGAACACTGAAGCTTTCTTT
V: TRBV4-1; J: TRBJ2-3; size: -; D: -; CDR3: CASSQGAGLDTQYF; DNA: TGCGCCAGCAGCCAGGGCGCAGGTTTAGATACGCAGTATTTT
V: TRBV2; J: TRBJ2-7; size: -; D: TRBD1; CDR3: CASRSDRGDYEQYF; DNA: TGTGCCAGCAGATCCGACAGGGGGGACTACGAGCAGTACTTC
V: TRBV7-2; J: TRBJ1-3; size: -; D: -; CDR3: CASSLGGSRSRGNTIYF; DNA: TGTGCCAGCAGCTTAGGAGGGAGCAGGAGCCGAGGAAACACCATATATTTT
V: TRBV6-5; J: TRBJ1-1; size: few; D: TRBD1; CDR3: CASSYEGAGAEAFF; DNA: TGTGCCAGCAGTTATGAGGGGGCGGGCGCTGAAGCTTTCTTT
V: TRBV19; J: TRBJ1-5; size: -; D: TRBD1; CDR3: CASSIGRGLNQPQHF; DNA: TGTGCCAGTAGTATCGGCAGGGGGCTAAATCAGCCCCAGCATTTT
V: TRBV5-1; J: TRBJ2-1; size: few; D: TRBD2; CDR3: CASSLALSSGADEQFF; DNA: TGCGCCAGCAGCTTGGCTCTATCTAGCGGGGCGGATGAGCAGTTCTTC
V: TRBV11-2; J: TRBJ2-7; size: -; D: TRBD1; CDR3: CASSPGTGSYEQYF; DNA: TGTGCCAGCAGCCCGGGGACAGGGAGCTACGAGCAGTACTTC
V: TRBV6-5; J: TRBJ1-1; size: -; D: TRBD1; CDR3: CASSTGTGEAFF; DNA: TGTGCCAGCAGTACCGGGACAGGGGAAGCTTTCTTT
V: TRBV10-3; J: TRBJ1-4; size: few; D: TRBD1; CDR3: CAISAGDRIVEKLFF; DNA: TGTGCCATCAGTGCGGGGGACAGAATAGTTGAAAAACTGTTTTTT
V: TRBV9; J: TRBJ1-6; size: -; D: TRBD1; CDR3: CASSLRGQLNSPLHF; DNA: TGTGCCAGCAGCCTAAGGGGACAGCTTAATTCACCCCTCCACTTT
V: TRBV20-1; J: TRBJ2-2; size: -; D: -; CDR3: CSAIRSGELFF; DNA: TGCAGTGCTATCCGTAGCGGGGAGCTGTTTTTT
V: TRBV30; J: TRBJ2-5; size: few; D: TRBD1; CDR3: CAWEGQGAWETQYF; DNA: TGTGCCTGGGAAGGACAGGGGGCCTGGGAGACCCAGTACTTC